This paragraph reports one TCR beta chain. These data originate in a study of shared clonotypes between healthy human individuals. The CDR3 is 17 residues long. CDR1 and CDR2 (germline): SEHNR, FQNEAQ (reference sequence). The V and J ends lost 5 bases and 8 bases respectively, with 24 bases between them. The repertoire was sequenced with immunoSEQ multiplex PCR; TCRdb's copy has only in-frame clones and lacks some. The sample lists 2 million to 3 million clones, 93% occurring once. The source of this sequence is a man between 18 and 29 years old in good health. Some clones in this sample may be carry-over from other donors' samples. The sequenced material came from naive CD4+ T cells from PBMCs. The subset denotes: CD45RA+ positively selected. The chain is built from TRBV7-9 and TRBJ1-4; D is possibly TRBD1 (6 bases). For the CDR3, the DNA is TGTGCCAGCAGCCCGCGTGGGGGGGGCAGCCCATGGGAAAAACTGTTTTTT. Translation: CASSPRGGGSPWEKLFF.